These T cell receptor beta chains were read from a single sample in a study of blood T cell repertoires in COVID-19. TCRdb's table, derived via immunoSEQ multiplex PCR, lists solely in-frame clones and lacks some. The data show under 300,000 clones, with approximately 80% seen just once and over 12% held by the top ten. The source material was PBMCs or T cells enriched from blood (not recorded which). Source of these receptors: a man aged 35-49 years who had recovered from COVID-19. Each CDR3 is given with its conserved first and last residue. A D gene is named only where the DNA matches it firmly. Some rows mark clone size as missing; the rest say once, few, many or name a class of expanded clone.

clone size: -; J gene: TRBJ1-1; V gene: TRBV7-9; D gene: -; CDR3 protein: CASSFRERAFF; CDR3 DNA: TGTGCCAGCAGCTTCCGGGAGAGGGCTTTCTTT
clone size: -; J gene: TRBJ2-3; V gene: TRBV5-1; D gene: TRBD2; CDR3 protein: CASSSTSASDTQYF; CDR3 DNA: TGCGCCAGCAGTTCGACTAGCGCGTCAGATACGCAGTATTTT
clone size: -; J gene: TRBJ2-1; V gene: TRBV6-5; D gene: TRBD2; CDR3 protein: CASRSGGATYEQFF; CDR3 DNA: TGTGCCAGCAGAAGCGGGGGGGCAACATATGAGCAGTTCTTC
clone size: -; J gene: TRBJ2-3; V gene: TRBV30; D gene: TRBD1; CDR3 protein: CAWTPTGGFDTQYF; CDR3 DNA: TGTGCCTGGACCCCGACAGGGGGTTTTGATACGCAGTATTTT
clone size: -; J gene: TRBJ2-3; V gene: TRBV27; D gene: TRBD1; CDR3 protein: CASSLARQGTDTQYF; CDR3 DNA: TGTGCCAGCAGTTTAGCCCGACAGGGAACAGATACGCAGTATTTT
clone size: -; J gene: TRBJ1-5; V gene: TRBV7-9; D gene: -; CDR3 protein: CASSYRSQPQHF; CDR3 DNA: TGTGCCAGCAGCTACCGGTCCCAGCCCCAGCATTTT
clone size: -; J gene: TRBJ2-1; V gene: TRBV4-3; D gene: -; CDR3 protein: CASSSTGLRGSNEQFF; CDR3 DNA: TGCGCCAGCAGCTCCACGGGACTCAGAGGCTCCAATGAGCAGTTCTTC
clone size: once; J gene: TRBJ2-1; V gene: TRBV19; D gene: -; CDR3 protein: CASTGGNEQFF; CDR3 DNA: TGTGCCAGTACCGGCGGCAATGAGCAGTTCTTC
clone size: -; J gene: TRBJ2-7; V gene: TRBV9; D gene: TRBD2; CDR3 protein: CASSAGLAGGIHEQYF; CDR3 DNA: TGTGCCAGCAGCGCGGGACTAGCGGGAGGGATCCACGAGCAGTACTTC
clone size: -; J gene: TRBJ1-6; V gene: TRBV2; D gene: TRBD1; CDR3 protein: CASSPVGQGAVLHF; CDR3 DNA: TGTGCCAGCAGTCCCGTAGGACAGGGGGCGGTCCTCCACTTT
clone size: -; J gene: TRBJ1-1; V gene: TRBV14; D gene: -; CDR3 protein: CASSQLTLRVGAFF; CDR3 DNA: TGTGCCAGCAGCCAGTTAACCTTGCGGGTAGGGGCTTTCTTT
clone size: once; J gene: TRBJ2-1; V gene: TRBV7-3; D gene: -; CDR3 protein: CASSLTAYEAQFF; CDR3 DNA: TGTGCCAGCAGCTTAACGGCTTACGAGGCGCAGTTCTTC
clone size: -; J gene: TRBJ1-5; V gene: TRBV6-2/TRBV6-3; D gene: -; CDR3 protein: CASSPTMTGSNQPQHF; CDR3 DNA: TGTGCCAGCAGCCCTACCATGACAGGTAGCAATCAGCCCCAGCATTTT
clone size: -; J gene: TRBJ2-1; V gene: TRBV7-3; D gene: TRBD2; CDR3 protein: CASSLTREGYNEQFF; CDR3 DNA: TGTGCCAGCAGCTTAACGCGGGAGGGGTACAATGAGCAGTTCTTC
clone size: -; J gene: TRBJ2-3; V gene: TRBV7-3; D gene: TRBD2; CDR3 protein: CASSQTPSGGAPDTQYF; CDR3 DNA: TGTGCCAGCAGCCAAACCCCTAGCGGGGGGGCCCCAGATACGCAGTATTTT
clone size: -; J gene: TRBJ1-2; V gene: TRBV18; D gene: -; CDR3 protein: CASSPAGTGESGYTF; CDR3 DNA: TGTGCCAGCTCACCGGCCGGGACGGGGGAATCTGGCTACACCTTC
clone size: -; J gene: TRBJ1-2; V gene: TRBV5-6; D gene: -; CDR3 protein: CASSYREHTFGVTGYTF; CDR3 DNA: TGTGCCAGCAGCTACCGGGAACACACCTTCGGCGTTACTGGCTACACCTTC
clone size: once; J gene: TRBJ2-2; V gene: TRBV5-1; D gene: -; CDR3 protein: CASSAQGADTGELFF; CDR3 DNA: TGCGCCAGCAGCGCACAGGGAGCGGACACCGGGGAGCTGTTTTTT
clone size: -; J gene: TRBJ1-2; V gene: TRBV7-2; D gene: TRBD1; CDR3 protein: CASSLDPGTGSYGYTF; CDR3 DNA: TGTGCCAGCAGCTTAGACCCCGGGACAGGGTCGTATGGCTACACCTTC
clone size: -; J gene: TRBJ2-1; V gene: TRBV2; D gene: -; CDR3 protein: CASSIADEQFF; CDR3 DNA: TGTGCCAGCAGTATAGCGGATGAGCAGTTCTTC
clone size: once; J gene: TRBJ1-4; V gene: TRBV30; D gene: -; CDR3 protein: CAWSSFNEKLFF; CDR3 DNA: TGTGCCTGGAGTTCCTTTAATGAAAAACTGTTTTTT
clone size: -; J gene: TRBJ2-1; V gene: TRBV29-1; D gene: TRBD2; CDR3 protein: CSATSGRAEIYNEQFF; CDR3 DNA: TGCAGCGCCACTAGCGGGAGGGCCGAAATCTACAATGAGCAGTTCTTC
clone size: -; J gene: TRBJ2-3; V gene: TRBV7-2; D gene: TRBD2; CDR3 protein: CASRGVSTDTQYF; CDR3 DNA: TGTGCCAGTCGGGGGGTAAGCACAGATACGCAGTATTTT
clone size: -; J gene: TRBJ2-3; V gene: TRBV12-3/TRBV12-4; D gene: -; CDR3 protein: CASSFLNTDTQYF; CDR3 DNA: TGTGCCAGCAGTTTTCTAAACACAGATACGCAGTATTTT
clone size: -; J gene: TRBJ1-2; V gene: TRBV7-2; D gene: -; CDR3 protein: CASNLATGSHGYTF; CDR3 DNA: TGTGCCAGCAACTTAGCAACAGGTTCTCACGGCTACACCTTC
clone size: -; J gene: TRBJ2-5; V gene: TRBV5-1; D gene: -; CDR3 protein: CASSPATVGETQYF; CDR3 DNA: TGCGCCAGCAGCCCGGCGACAGTGGGAGAGACCCAGTACTTC
clone size: -; J gene: TRBJ2-7; V gene: TRBV9; D gene: -; CDR3 protein: CASSAQLSPYEQYF; CDR3 DNA: TGTGCCAGCAGCGCCCAACTGTCCCCCTACGAGCAGTACTTC
clone size: -; J gene: TRBJ1-3; V gene: TRBV19; D gene: -; CDR3 protein: CASQGGNTIYF; CDR3 DNA: TGTGCCAGTCAGGGCGGAAACACCATATATTTT
clone size: -; J gene: TRBJ2-2; V gene: TRBV7-3; D gene: -; CDR3 protein: CASSFLNTGELFF; CDR3 DNA: TGTGCCAGCAGCTTCTTAAACACCGGGGAGCTGTTTTTT
clone size: -; J gene: TRBJ2-5; V gene: TRBV5-1; D gene: -; CDR3 protein: CASSITFLETQYF; CDR3 DNA: TGCGCCAGCAGCATAACATTTCTTGAGACCCAGTACTTC
clone size: -; J gene: TRBJ2-5; V gene: TRBV11-1; D gene: TRBD2; CDR3 protein: CASSLGLAGEIGQYF; CDR3 DNA: TGTGCCAGCAGCTTGGGACTAGCGGGGGAGATAGGCCAGTACTTC
clone size: -; J gene: TRBJ1-2; V gene: TRBV19; D gene: -; CDR3 protein: CASRLAGPGYGYTF; CDR3 DNA: TGTGCCAGTAGGCTTGCGGGGCCGGGCTATGGCTACACCTTC
clone size: once; J gene: TRBJ1-1; V gene: TRBV28; D gene: TRBD1; CDR3 protein: CASSETGIDGEAFF; CDR3 DNA: TGTGCCAGCAGTGAGACAGGGATTGACGGTGAAGCTTTCTTT
clone size: -; J gene: TRBJ1-3; V gene: TRBV19; D gene: -; CDR3 protein: CASTVNTASGNTIYF; CDR3 DNA: TGTGCCAGTACCGTTAATACAGCCTCTGGAAACACCATATATTTT
clone size: once; J gene: TRBJ2-3; V gene: TRBV3-1/TRBV3-2; D gene: -; CDR3 protein: CASSQGEELDTQYF; CDR3 DNA: TGTGCCAGCAGCCAAGGAGAAGAGTTAGATACGCAGTATTTT
clone size: -; J gene: TRBJ1-5; V gene: TRBV28; D gene: TRBD1; CDR3 protein: CASSFTGDNQPQHF; CDR3 DNA: TGTGCCAGCAGTTTTACAGGGGACAATCAGCCCCAGCATTTT
clone size: few; J gene: TRBJ1-6; V gene: TRBV5-1; D gene: TRBD1; CDR3 protein: CASKRDRVDSPLHF; CDR3 DNA: TGCGCCAGCAAACGTGACAGGGTAGATTCACCCCTCCACTTT
clone size: -; J gene: TRBJ1-1; V gene: TRBV3-1/TRBV3-2; D gene: -; CDR3 protein: CASSHQGTGGTEAFF; CDR3 DNA: TGTGCCAGCAGCCATCAGGGAACGGGCGGCACTGAAGCTTTCTTT
clone size: -; J gene: TRBJ2-2; V gene: TRBV5-1; D gene: TRBD2; CDR3 protein: CASRRGTSGSTGELFF; CDR3 DNA: TGCGCCAGCAGACGCGGGACTAGCGGGAGTACCGGGGAGCTGTTTTTT
clone size: -; J gene: TRBJ2-1; V gene: TRBV14; D gene: -; CDR3 protein: CASSPYEQFF; CDR3 DNA: TGTGCCAGCAGCCCCTATGAGCAGTTCTTC
clone size: -; J gene: TRBJ2-7; V gene: TRBV7-9; D gene: TRBD2; CDR3 protein: CASSLVVGGPQYF; CDR3 DNA: TGTGCCAGCAGCTTAGTCGTGGGAGGGCCGCAGTACTTC
clone size: -; J gene: TRBJ1-2; V gene: TRBV7-9; D gene: -; CDR3 protein: CASSPPGGGINYGYTF; CDR3 DNA: TGTGCCAGCAGCCCCCCTGGCGGAGGGATTAACTATGGCTACACCTTC
clone size: once; J gene: TRBJ2-1; V gene: TRBV5-5; D gene: TRBD1; CDR3 protein: CASSRRGTGTYNEQFF; CDR3 DNA: TGTGCCAGCAGCCGTAGGGGGACAGGGACTTACAATGAGCAGTTCTTC
clone size: -; J gene: TRBJ2-1; V gene: TRBV5-1; D gene: TRBD2; CDR3 protein: CASSLGAGGRNEQFF; CDR3 DNA: TGCGCCAGCAGCCTGGGGGCGGGAGGTAGGAATGAGCAGTTCTTC
clone size: few; J gene: TRBJ1-2; V gene: TRBV28; D gene: -; CDR3 protein: CASSGREGGQGYGYTF; CDR3 DNA: TGTGCCAGCAGTGGACGGGAGGGAGGGCAGGGCTATGGCTACACCTTC
clone size: -; J gene: TRBJ1-1; V gene: TRBV27; D gene: -; CDR3 protein: CASTGLGITEAFF; CDR3 DNA: TGTGCCAGCACAGGACTAGGGATAACTGAAGCTTTCTTT
clone size: -; J gene: TRBJ2-3; V gene: TRBV10-2; D gene: -; CDR3 protein: CASSEGGLRERTQYF; CDR3 DNA: TGCGCCAGCAGTGAGGGGGGACTCCGAGAAAGGACGCAGTATTTT
clone size: -; J gene: TRBJ2-5; V gene: TRBV7-2; D gene: -; CDR3 protein: CASSLGGWETQYF; CDR3 DNA: TGTGCCAGCAGCTTAGGGGGCTGGGAGACCCAGTACTTC
clone size: -; J gene: TRBJ2-7; V gene: TRBV4-1; D gene: -; CDR3 protein: CASSQGPGDPYEQYF; CDR3 DNA: TGCGCCAGCAGCCAAGGCCCGGGGGACCCCTACGAGCAGTACTTC
clone size: -; J gene: TRBJ1-2; V gene: TRBV6-1; D gene: -; CDR3 protein: CASSEGGYYGYTF; CDR3 DNA: TGTGCCAGCAGTGAAGGAGGCTACTATGGCTACACCTTC
clone size: -; J gene: TRBJ2-1; V gene: TRBV5-1; D gene: TRBD2; CDR3 protein: CASTPVLLAGGNNEQFF; CDR3 DNA: TGCGCCAGCACCCCAGTCCTACTAGCGGGAGGAAACAATGAGCAGTTCTTC
clone size: once; J gene: TRBJ2-1; V gene: TRBV27; D gene: TRBD2; CDR3 protein: CASSRPGLAGVNEQFF; CDR3 DNA: TGTGCCAGCAGTCGTCCCGGACTAGCGGGAGTAAATGAGCAGTTCTTC
clone size: -; J gene: TRBJ1-2; V gene: TRBV30; D gene: -; CDR3 protein: CAWSSGRGGYTF; CDR3 DNA: TGTGCCTGGAGTAGCGGACGGGGGGGCTACACCTTC
clone size: -; J gene: TRBJ1-2; V gene: TRBV28; D gene: -; CDR3 protein: CASSLVAGQDYGYTF; CDR3 DNA: TGTGCCAGCAGTTTAGTAGCAGGGCAGGACTATGGCTACACCTTC
clone size: -; J gene: TRBJ2-1; V gene: TRBV28; D gene: TRBD2; CDR3 protein: CASSPLRGGQFF; CDR3 DNA: TGTGCCAGCAGTCCTCTCCGCGGGGGGCAGTTCTTC